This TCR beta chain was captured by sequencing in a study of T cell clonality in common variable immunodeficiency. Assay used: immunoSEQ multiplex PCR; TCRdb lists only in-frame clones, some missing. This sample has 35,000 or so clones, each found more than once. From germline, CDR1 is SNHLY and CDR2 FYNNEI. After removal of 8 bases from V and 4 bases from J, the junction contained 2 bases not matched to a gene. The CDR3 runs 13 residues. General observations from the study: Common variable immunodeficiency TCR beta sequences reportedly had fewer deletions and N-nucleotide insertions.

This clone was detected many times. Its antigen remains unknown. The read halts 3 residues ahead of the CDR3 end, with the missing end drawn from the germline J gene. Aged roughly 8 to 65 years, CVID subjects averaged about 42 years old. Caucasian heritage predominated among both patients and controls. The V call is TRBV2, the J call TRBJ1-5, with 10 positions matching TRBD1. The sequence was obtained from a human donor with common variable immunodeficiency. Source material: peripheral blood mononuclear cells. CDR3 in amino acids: CASGQGENQPQHF. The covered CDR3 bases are TGTGCCAGCGGACAGGGGGAAAATCAGCCC.